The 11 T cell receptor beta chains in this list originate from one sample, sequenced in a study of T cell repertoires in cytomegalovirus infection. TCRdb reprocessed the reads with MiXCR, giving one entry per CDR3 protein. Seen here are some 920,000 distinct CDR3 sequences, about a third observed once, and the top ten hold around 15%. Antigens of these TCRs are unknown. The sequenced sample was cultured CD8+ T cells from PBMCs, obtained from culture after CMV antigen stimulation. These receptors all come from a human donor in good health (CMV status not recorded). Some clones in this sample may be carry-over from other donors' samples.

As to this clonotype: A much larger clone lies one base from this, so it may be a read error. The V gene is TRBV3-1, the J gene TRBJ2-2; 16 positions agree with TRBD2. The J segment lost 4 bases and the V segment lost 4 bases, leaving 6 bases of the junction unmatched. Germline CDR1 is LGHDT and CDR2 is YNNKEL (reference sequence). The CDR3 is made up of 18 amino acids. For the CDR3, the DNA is TGTGCCAGCAGCCCGGGACTAGCGGGGGGGCCGGTCACCGGGGAGCTGTTTTTT. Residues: CASSPGLAGGPVTGELFF.

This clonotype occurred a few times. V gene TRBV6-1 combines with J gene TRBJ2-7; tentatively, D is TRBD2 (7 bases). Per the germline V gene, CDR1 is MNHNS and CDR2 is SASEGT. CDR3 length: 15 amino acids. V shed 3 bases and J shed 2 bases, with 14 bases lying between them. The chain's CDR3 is CASSDGTRGAYEQYV. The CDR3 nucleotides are TGTGCCAGCAGTGATGGGACACGGGGGGCCTACGAGCAGTACGTC.

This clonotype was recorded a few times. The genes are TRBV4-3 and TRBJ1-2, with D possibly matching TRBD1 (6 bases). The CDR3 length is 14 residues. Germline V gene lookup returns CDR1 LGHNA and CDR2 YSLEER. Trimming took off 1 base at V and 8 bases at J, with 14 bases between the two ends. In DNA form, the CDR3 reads TGCGCCAGCAGCCAAGGGGACGAGGGGGGAGGCTACACCTTC. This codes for CASSQGDEGGGYTF.

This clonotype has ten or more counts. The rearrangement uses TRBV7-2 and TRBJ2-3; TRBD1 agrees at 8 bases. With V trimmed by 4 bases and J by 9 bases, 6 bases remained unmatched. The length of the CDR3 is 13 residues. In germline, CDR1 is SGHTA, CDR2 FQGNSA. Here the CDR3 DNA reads TGTGCCAGCAGCTCGGACAGGGACGACACGCAGTATTTT. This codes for CASSSDRDDTQYF.

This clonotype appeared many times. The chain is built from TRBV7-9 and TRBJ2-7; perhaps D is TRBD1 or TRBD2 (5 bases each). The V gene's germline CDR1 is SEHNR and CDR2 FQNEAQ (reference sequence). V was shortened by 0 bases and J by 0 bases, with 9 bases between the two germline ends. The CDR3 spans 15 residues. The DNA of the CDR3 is TGTGCCAGCAGCTTAGCCGGGACGAGCTCCTACGAGCAGTACTTC. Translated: CASSLAGTSSYEQYF.

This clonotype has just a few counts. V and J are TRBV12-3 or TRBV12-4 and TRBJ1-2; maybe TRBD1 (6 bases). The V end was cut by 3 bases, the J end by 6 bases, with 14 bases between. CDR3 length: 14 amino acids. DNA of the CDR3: TGTGCCAGCAGTTTTACGGACAGTGTTAATGGCTACACCTTC. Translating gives CASSFTDSVNGYTF.

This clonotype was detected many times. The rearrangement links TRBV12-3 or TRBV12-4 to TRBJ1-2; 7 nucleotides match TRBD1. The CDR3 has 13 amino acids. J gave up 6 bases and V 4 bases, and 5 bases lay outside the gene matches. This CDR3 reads CASSSTGTDGYTF. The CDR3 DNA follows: TGTGCCAGCAGTTCCACCGGGACAGATGGCTACACCTTC.

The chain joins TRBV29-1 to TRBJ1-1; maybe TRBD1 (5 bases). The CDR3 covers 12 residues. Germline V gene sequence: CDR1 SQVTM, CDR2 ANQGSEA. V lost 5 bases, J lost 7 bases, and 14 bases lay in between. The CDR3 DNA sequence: TGCAGCGTTCCTGGGCGGGGGGGTGAAGCTTTCTTT. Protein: CSVPGRGGEAFF.

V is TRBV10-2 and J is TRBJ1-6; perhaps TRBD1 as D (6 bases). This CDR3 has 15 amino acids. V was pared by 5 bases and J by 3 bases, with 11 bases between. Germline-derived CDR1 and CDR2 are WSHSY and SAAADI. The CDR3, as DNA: TGCGCCAGCAGTTGGGGGCCTGACTATAATTCACCCCTCCACTTT. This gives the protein CASSWGPDYNSPLHF.

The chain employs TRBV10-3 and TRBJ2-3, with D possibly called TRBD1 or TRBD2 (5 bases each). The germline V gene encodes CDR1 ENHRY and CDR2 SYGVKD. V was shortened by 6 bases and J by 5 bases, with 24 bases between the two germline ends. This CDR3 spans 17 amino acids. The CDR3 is CAIRVPGPGYDGDTQYF. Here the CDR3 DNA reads TGTGCCATCAGAGTACCGGGACCAGGTTATGATGGAGATACGCAGTATTTT.

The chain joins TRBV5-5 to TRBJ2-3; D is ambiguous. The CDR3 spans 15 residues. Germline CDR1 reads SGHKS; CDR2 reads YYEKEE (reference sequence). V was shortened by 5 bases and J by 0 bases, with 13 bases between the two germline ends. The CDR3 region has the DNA TGTGCCAGCAGTCACACAGCTACCAGCACAGATACGCAGTATTTT. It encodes CASSHTATSTDTQYF.